This entry is about one T cell receptor (beta chain). The data were taken from a study of cytotoxic CD8 clonotypes in ibrutinib-treated CLL. Here immunoSEQ multiplex PCR was the method, and the copy in TCRdb shows in-frame clones only, minus some. Found here are 190,000 or so clones, roughly 72% of them singletons; the top ten hold over 10%. The germline V and J ends were trimmed by 3 bases and 0 bases, with 13 bases remaining between them. This CDR3 contains 16 residues. Per germline, CDR1 SGHAT and CDR2 FQNNGV. The material was PBMCs, obtained after 24 months of ibrutinib treatment. The source is a human donor with chronic lymphocytic leukemia. The chain carries TRBV11-2 and TRBJ2-3; D unclear. The CDR3 spells CASSLWLDTSTDTQYF. The CDR3 DNA reads TGTGCCAGCAGCTTGTGGCTAGACACTAGCACAGATACGCAGTATTTT.